One and the same sample provided the 23 T cell receptor beta chains below, sequenced in a study of T cell responses to AZD1222 COVID-19 vaccine. Using immunoSEQ multiplex PCR, the repertoire was profiled, and TCRdb retains in-frame clones only, with some absent. The sample consists of fewer than 150,000 clones, under 90% of them appearing once. The specimen comprised peripheral blood, sampled on day 0 of AZD1222 vaccination. These TCRs come from an adult in good health.

A remark on this clone: One junction end disagrees with the germline gene, perhaps due to a read error. This chain joins TRBV28 and TRBJ1-1, with D unclear. The CDR3 is made up of 11 amino acids. Looked up from germline, CDR1 is MDHEN and CDR2 is SYDVKM. The CDR3 DNA reads TGTGCCAGCAGCGGTCCCCGAGGGCAGAACTTT. It codes for CASSGPRGQNF.

This clone occurred once. The V gene is TRBV4-3, the J gene TRBJ1-1, with 8 bases matching TRBD1. After removal of 2 bases from V and 5 bases from J, the junction contained 7 bases not matched to a gene. Germline CDR1 and CDR2: LGHNA and YSLEER. This CDR3 is 15 amino acids long. CDR3 residues: CASSQLQGAGTEAFF. The CDR3 coding sequence is TGCGCCAGCAGCCAACTGCAGGGGGCAGGGACTGAAGCTTTCTTT.

The rearrangement uses TRBV2 and TRBJ2-3; a possible D gene is TRBD2 (6 bases). Trimming took off 3 bases at V and 1 base at J, with 11 bases between the two ends. Germline assignment: CDR1 SNHLY and CDR2 FYNNEI. This CDR3 has 15 residues. CDR3 coding DNA: TGTGCCAGCAGTGATGGACCGGGGGGCACAGATACGCAGTATTTT. It codes for CASSDGPGGTDTQYF.

The V call is TRBV4-1, the J call TRBJ2-1; D is uncertain. Germline CDR1 and CDR2: MGHRA and YSYEKL. The CDR3 has 14 residues. V shed 1 base and J shed 7 bases, with 11 bases lying between them. For the CDR3, the DNA is TGCGCCAGCAGCCAAGTCCGGCTGCGGAATGAGCAGTTCTTC. Translation: CASSQVRLRNEQFF.

This sequence joins TRBV7-8 and TRBJ1-2, with TRBD1 identical over 9 bases. The V segment lost 4 bases and the J segment 5 bases; nucleotides outside the gene matches: 8. CDR1 and CDR2 from the germline V gene are SGHVS and FQNEAQ. The CDR3 extends over 15 amino acids. The CDR3 loop is CASSSRTGEEYGYTF. The CDR3 DNA sequence: TGTGCCAGCAGCTCGCGGACAGGGGAAGAATATGGCTACACCTTC.

The genes are TRBV7-9 and TRBJ1-2; D uncertain. From germline, CDR1 is SEHNR and CDR2 FQNEAQ (reference sequence). V was clipped by 1 base and J by 2 bases, with 8 bases between them. The CDR3 extends over 14 amino acids. The DNA for the CDR3 is TGTGCCAGCAGCTTAGGCACCTCAAACTATGGCTACACCTTC. Amino acids: CASSLGTSNYGYTF.

The V and J genes are TRBV24-1 and TRBJ2-2; possibly TRBD2 for D (7 bases). The ends were cut back, 3 bases at V and 2 bases at J, with 15 bases in the middle. The CDR3 is 17 amino acids. The germline V gene encodes CDR1 KGHDR and CDR2 SFDVKD. The CDR3 DNA reads as TGTGCCACCAGTGATGGGGGCGTAGCGGGCAACACCGGGGAGCTGTTTTTT. Encoded protein: CATSDGGVAGNTGELFF.

This chain connects TRBV5-1 to TRBJ1-6, with a weak D call TRBD1 (6 bases). The V end lost 0 bases, the J end lost 10 bases, and 11 bases lay between the germline ends. CDR1 is SGHRS and CDR2 is YFSETQ in the germline V gene. CDR3 length: 14 amino acids. CDR3 coding DNA: TGCGCCAGCAGCTTGGCAGGGGTCAGCTCACCCCTCCACTTT. Amino acid sequence: CASSLAGVSSPLHF.

J is TRBJ1-1 and V is TRBV27, with a tentative D call TRBD1 (5 bases). The length of the CDR3 is 16 residues. The V end lost 4 bases, the J end lost 1 base, and 16 bases lay between the germline ends. Per the germline V gene, CDR1 is MNHEY and CDR2 is SMNVEV (reference sequence). CDR3 sequence: CASSSVWGGRNTEAFF. Written as DNA, the CDR3 is TGTGCCAGCAGTTCGGTCTGGGGGGGGAGGAACACTGAAGCTTTCTTT.

The chain has TRBV5-5 and TRBJ1-2; D might be TRBD1 (6 bases). CDR1 and CDR2 (germline): SGHKS, YYEKEE (reference sequence). The ends were cut back, 0 bases at V and 4 bases at J, with 10 bases in the middle. This CDR3 contains 14 residues. For the CDR3, the DNA is TGTGCCAGCAGCTTGGAGGCAGGGGCCTATGGCTACACCTTC. Its translation: CASSLEAGAYGYTF.

This clone came up once. The V call is TRBV18, the J call TRBJ1-1; TRBD1 aligns across 9 bases. This CDR3 has 17 amino acids. CDR1 is KGHSH and CDR2 is LQKENI in the germline V gene. V was clipped by 3 bases and J by 7 bases; unmatched bases: 15. Here the CDR3 DNA reads TGTGCCAGCTCACCTTTCGGGACAGGGTTAGAAGCTAGTGAAGCTTTCTTT. It specifies CASSPFGTGLEASEAFF.

The rearrangement links TRBV5-1 to TRBJ1-4, with TRBD1 identical over 7 bases. Germline V gene lookup returns CDR1 SGHRS and CDR2 YFSETQ. This CDR3 comprises 13 residues. V was clipped by 6 bases and J by 8 bases; unmatched bases: 7. The CDR3: CASTSGTAEKLFF. CDR3 nucleotides: TGCGCCAGCACCTCCGGGACAGCCGAAAAACTGTTTTTT.

V gene TRBV4-1 combines with J gene TRBJ2-1; the D gene is possibly TRBD2 (6 bases). Between the trimmed V and J ends, which lost 1 base and 7 bases, there was a span of 14 bases. Germline V gene sequence: CDR1 MGHRA, CDR2 YSYEKL. The CDR3 totals 15 residues. The CDR3 DNA sequence: TGCGCCAGCAGCCAAGGGGGACTCCCGGGGAATGAGCAGTTCTTC. It is translated as CASSQGGLPGNEQFF.

CDR3 DNA sequence: TGTGCCACCAGCAGAGATGACCCCTACATGGATACGCAGTATTTT. Amino acid sequence: CATSRDDPYMDTQYF. The chain carries TRBV15 and TRBJ2-3; D is ambiguous. The germline V gene encodes CDR1 LNHNV and CDR2 YYDKDF (reference sequence). Trimming removed 0 bases at V and 6 bases at J, with 13 bases between. This CDR3 has 15 amino acids.

The V call is TRBV5-5, the J call TRBJ2-1; 9 bases align to TRBD2. Trimming cost V 6 bases and J 5 bases; bases outside gene matches: 18. Germline V gene data show CDR1 as SGHKS and CDR2 as YYEKEE (reference sequence). The CDR3 totals 18 residues. Here the CDR3 reads CASTTFGGGAGRNNEQFF. CDR3 nucleotides: TGTGCCAGCACCACCTTCGGCGGGGGGGCCGGGAGGAACAATGAGCAGTTCTTC.

The chain is built from TRBV10-1 and TRBJ2-7; tentative D call: TRBD1 (6 bases). CDR3 length: 15 amino acids. V dropped 0 bases and J dropped 4 bases, with 13 bases sitting between them. Germline CDR1 is WNHNN and CDR2 is SYGVQD (reference sequence). The CDR3 here is CASSESQGQIYEQYF. The DNA of the CDR3 is TGCGCCAGCAGTGAGTCGCAGGGGCAAATATACGAGCAGTACTTC.

V usage is TRBV28 and J usage is TRBJ2-3; TRBD2 matches 9 bases. The CDR3 runs 15 residues. After removal of 3 bases from V and 2 bases from J, the junction contained 3 bases not matched to a gene. In germline, CDR1 is MDHEN, CDR2 SYDVKM. In DNA, the CDR3 is TGTGCCAGCAGTTTTAGCGGGGGAATCACAGATACGCAGTATTTT. Translating it yields CASSFSGGITDTQYF.

The chain uses TRBV2 and TRBJ1-6, with 7 bases identical to TRBD1. Losses at the gene ends were 1 base for V and 6 bases for J; bases not matched to a gene: 0. The germline V gene has CDR1 SNHLY and CDR2 FYNNEI. The CDR3 is 14 amino acids. In DNA, the CDR3 is TGTGCCAGCAGTGAAGGGGACAGTAATTCACCCCTCCACTTT. Translating gives CASSEGDSNSPLHF.

J is TRBJ2-7 and V is TRBV7-2; no reliable D call. The length of the CDR3 is 12 residues. Trimming removed 5 bases at V and 3 bases at J, with 8 bases between. Germline CDR1 and CDR2: SGHTA and FQGNSA. The CDR3: CASSLIDYEQYF. Written as DNA, the CDR3 is TGTGCCAGCAGCCTCATTGACTACGAGCAGTACTTC.

Here the CDR3 DNA reads TGTGCCAGTAGTTCGGGACATACTAACTATGGCTACACCTTC. Translated: CASSSGHTNYGYTF. The chain joins TRBV19 to TRBJ1-2; TRBD1 is a possible D gene (6 bases). Trimming took 5 bases from V and 0 from J, leaving 10 bases between them. The germline V gene encodes CDR1 LNHDA and CDR2 SQIVND (reference sequence). This CDR3 has 14 residues.

The chain carries TRBV7-9 and TRBJ2-6; D is unresolved. Germline values: CDR1 SEHNR, CDR2 FQNEAQ (reference sequence). CDR3 size: 15 residues. The V gene lost 3 bases and the J gene lost 1 base, with 7 bases spanning the gap. CDR3 DNA: TGTGCCAGCAGCTTTTGGGTATCTGGGGCCAACGTCCTGACTTTC. Translating gives CASSFWVSGANVLTF.

The chain uses TRBV28 and TRBJ2-5; TRBD1 is a possible D gene (5 bases). CDR1 and CDR2 (germline): MDHEN, SYDVKM. The CDR3 spans 17 residues. Trimming cost V 2 bases and J 0 bases, with 16 bases left between them. The CDR3 sequence is CASSLGAGFTYQETQYF. In DNA form, the CDR3 reads TGTGCCAGCAGTTTAGGGGCAGGGTTTACCTACCAAGAGACCCAGTACTTC.

The chain links TRBV5-1 to TRBJ2-1; maybe TRBD2 (6 bases). The CDR3 is 14 amino acids. V was clipped by 0 bases and J by 6 bases, with 10 bases between them. Germline CDR1 and CDR2: SGHRS and YFSETQ. The CDR3 nucleotides are TGCGCCAGCAGCTTGGACGGGGAGGTCAATGAGCAGTTCTTC. As protein: CASSLDGEVNEQFF.